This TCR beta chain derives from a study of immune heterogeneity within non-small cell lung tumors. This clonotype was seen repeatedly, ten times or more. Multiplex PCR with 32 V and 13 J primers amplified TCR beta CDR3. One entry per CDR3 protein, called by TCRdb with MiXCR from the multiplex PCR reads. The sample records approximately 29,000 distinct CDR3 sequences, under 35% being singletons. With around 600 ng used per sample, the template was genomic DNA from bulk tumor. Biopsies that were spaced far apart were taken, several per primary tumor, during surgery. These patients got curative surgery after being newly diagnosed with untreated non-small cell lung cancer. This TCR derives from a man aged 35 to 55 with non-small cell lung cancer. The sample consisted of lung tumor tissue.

The CDR3 DNA reads TGTGCCAGCAGTGACTCGCCAGGGGGCTATGGCTACACCTTC. Translating it yields CASSDSPGGYGYTF. This chain uses TRBV6-4 with TRBJ1-2, with 7 bases that match TRBD1. The germline CDR1 and CDR2 sequences are MRHNA and SNTAGT. J lost 4 bases, V lost 0 bases, and 2 bases had no gene match. The CDR3 is 14 amino acids.